These T cell receptor beta chains were read from a single sample in a study of blood T cell repertoires in COVID-19. Sequencing was performed with immunoSEQ multiplex PCR; in TCRdb, only in-frame clones are kept and a portion is missing. The sample has 150,000 to 200,000 clones, about 90% seen once; the top ten hold more than 8.5%. The specimen sequenced was PBMCs or T cells enriched from blood (not recorded which). The source of these receptors is a woman aged 18-35 years who had recovered from COVID-19. Each CDR3 is given with its conserved first and last residue. D genes are given only for firm matches. Some rows mark clone size as missing; the rest say once, few, many or name a class of expanded clone.

- TRBJ2-7 TRBD2 15 TRBV5-4 CASSLQGLELYEQYF TGTGCCAGCAGCCTCCAGGGACTAGAGTTATACGAGCAGTACTTC
- TRBJ1-3 - 12 TRBV19 CASSFSGNTIYF TGTGCCAGTAGCTTCTCTGGAAACACCATATATTTT
- TRBJ1-5 TRBD1 16 TRBV20-1 CSASQYRQGHNQPQHF TGCAGTGCTAGTCAGTACCGACAGGGTCACAATCAGCCCCAGCATTTT
- TRBJ1-3 - 10 TRBV2 CASRLDTIYF TGTGCCAGCAGGCTAGACACCATATATTTT
- TRBJ2-3 TRBD1 15 TRBV18 CASSLSTGGTDTQYF TGTGCCAGCTCACTCTCGACAGGGGGCACAGATACGCAGTATTTT
few TRBJ2-1 TRBD1 15 TRBV28 CASSLGTGGYNEQFF TGTGCCAGCAGTTTAGGGACAGGGGGGTACAATGAGCAGTTCTTC
- TRBJ1-1 - 23 TRBV7-8 CASSPQESGFLDQARVRSTEAFF TGTGCCAGCAGCCCACAAGAGAGCGGTTTCTTGGACCAAGCCCGGGTCCGAAGCACTGAAGCTTTCTTT
- TRBJ1-5 TRBD1 14 TRBV28 CASILRDREQPQHF TGTGCCAGCATTCTCCGGGACAGAGAGCAGCCCCAGCATTTT
- TRBJ1-1 TRBD1 16 TRBV6-5 CASSYLTGEGYTEAFF TGTGCCAGCAGTTACTTGACAGGGGAAGGGTACACTGAAGCTTTCTTT
- TRBJ2-7 TRBD2 15 TRBV9 CASSVASGTGYEQYF TGTGCCAGCAGCGTAGCCAGCGGGACTGGGTACGAGCAGTACTTC
- TRBJ2-1 TRBD1 14 TRBV12-5 CASGLDQGVGEQFF TGTGCTAGTGGTTTGGACCAGGGGGTGGGTGAGCAGTTCTTC
- TRBJ2-7 TRBD1 14 TRBV27 CASSLSARGYEQYF TGTGCCAGCAGTTTATCAGCCAGGGGGTACGAGCAGTACTTC
- TRBJ1-4 - 12 TRBV7-2 CASSLVREKLFF TGTGCCAGCAGCCTCGTCCGGGAAAAACTGTTTTTT
- TRBJ1-2 TRBD1 17 TRBV7-9 CASTSSSVRGLNYGYTF TGTGCCAGCACCTCAAGTAGTGTCAGGGGGTTGAACTATGGCTACACCTTC
- TRBJ1-4 - 14 TRBV4-3 CASSSPGAKEKLFF TGCGCCAGCAGCTCTCCAGGGGCTAAGGAAAAACTGTTTTTT
- TRBJ2-2 - 13 TRBV2 CASSERLAGELFF TGTGCCAGCAGTGAGAGGCTAGCCGGGGAGCTGTTTTTT
- TRBJ2-5 - 14 TRBV7-9 CASSLSQGQETQYF TGTGCCAGCAGCTTATCGCAGGGACAAGAGACCCAGTACTTC
once TRBJ1-2 TRBD1 16 TRBV27 CASSPTTGVPTYGYTF TGTGCCAGCAGCCCTACGACAGGGGTTCCTACCTATGGCTACACCTTC
- TRBJ2-7 - 14 TRBV9 CASSVGSSYYEQYF TGTGCCAGCAGCGTAGGGAGTAGCTACTACGAGCAGTACTTC
- TRBJ2-1 - 13 TRBV29-1 CSADYSRLGEQFF TGCAGCGCCGACTACTCTCGTCTCGGGGAGCAGTTCTTC
- TRBJ2-5 TRBD1 13 TRBV2 CASSEWTGETQYF TGTGCCAGCAGTGAATGGACAGGAGAGACCCAGTACTTC
- TRBJ2-1 TRBD1 12 TRBV7-9 CASSWTGNEQFF TGTGCCAGCAGCTGGACAGGCAATGAGCAGTTCTTC
- TRBJ2-5 - 21 TRBV21-1 CASNKVGLGWDRGPIQETQYF TGTGCCAGCAACAAAGTTGGTTTGGGATGGGACAGGGGGCCTATCCAAGAGACCCAGTACTTC
- TRBJ1-1 - 14 TRBV11-3 CASSLEGMNTEAFF TGTGCCAGCAGCTTGGAGGGGATGAACACTGAAGCTTTCTTT
- TRBJ1-1 - 12 TRBV6-5 CASSKAGAEAFF TGTGCCAGCAGTAAGGCGGGGGCTGAAGCTTTCTTT
once TRBJ2-2 - 17 TRBV7-9 CASSFPLQRADTGELFF TGTGCCAGCAGCTTCCCTCTACAAAGAGCGGACACCGGGGAGCTGTTTTTT
- TRBJ1-1 - 11 TRBV20-1 CSVDTVTEAFF TGCAGTGTAGATACAGTCACTGAAGCTTTCTTT
- TRBJ2-2 - 14 TRBV28 CASSLSANTGELFF TGTGCCAGCAGTTTATCCGCGAACACCGGGGAGCTGTTTTTT
- TRBJ1-1 - 16 TRBV18 CASSPTGTNMNTEAFF TGTGCCAGCTCACCAACCGGGACAAACATGAACACTGAAGCTTTCTTT
once TRBJ2-1 - 16 TRBV7-2 CASSLGLGGAYNEQFF TGTGCCAGCAGCTTAGGGTTAGGGGGGGCCTACAATGAGCAGTTCTTC
- TRBJ2-5 - 18 TRBV24-1 CATSDAPLPDGSGETQYF TGTGCCACCAGTGATGCCCCCCTACCCGACGGGTCAGGGGAGACCCAGTACTTC
many TRBJ2-5 - 13 TRBV18 CASSGGPQETQYF TGTGCCAGCTCAGGGGGCCCCCAAGAGACCCAGTACTTC
- TRBJ1-1 - 15 TRBV15 CATSYAQGLNTEAFF TGTGCCACCAGCTACGCTCAGGGTTTGAACACTGAAGCTTTCTTT
- TRBJ2-7 - 13 TRBV28 CASRGGPPYEQYF TGTGCCAGCAGGGGGGGTCCTCCCTACGAGCAGTACTTC
- TRBJ2-7 - 13 TRBV6-5 CASSLEARWEQYF TGTGCCAGCAGTCTGGAGGCCCGGTGGGAGCAGTACTTC
once TRBJ1-2 TRBD1 19 TRBV7-8 CASSRNPGGRDVVAYGYTF TGTGCCAGCAGCCGAAACCCAGGGGGTCGTGACGTTGTTGCCTATGGCTACACCTTC
- TRBJ1-5 - 11 TRBV2 CASSVNQPQHF TGTGCCAGCAGTGTAAATCAGCCCCAGCATTTT
once TRBJ2-1 - 16 TRBV7-9 CASSLSPGADGNEQFF TGTGCCAGCAGCTTATCCCCTGGAGCCGACGGCAATGAGCAGTTCTTC
few TRBJ1-2 TRBD1 14 TRBV5-8 CASSLGDRSYGYTF TGTGCCAGCAGCTTGGGGGACAGGTCCTATGGCTACACCTTC
- TRBJ2-7 - 13 TRBV6-5 CASSDGTKYEQYF TGTGCCAGCAGCGACGGGACAAAATACGAGCAGTACTTC
few TRBJ2-2 - 14 TRBV7-8 CASLRTENTGELFF TGTGCCAGCCTCCGGACAGAGAACACCGGGGAGCTGTTTTTT
once TRBJ1-1 - 12 TRBV3-1/TRBV3-2 CASSRGDTEAFF TGTGCCAGCAGCCGAGGTGACACTGAAGCTTTCTTT
- TRBJ2-2 - 15 TRBV2 CASRAVTVLTGELFF TGTGCCAGCCGAGCGGTAACGGTCCTTACCGGGGAGCTGTTTTTT
- TRBJ1-2 TRBD1 16 TRBV7-9 CASSSYGQGRHYGYTF TGTGCCAGCAGCTCCTACGGACAGGGACGTCACTATGGCTACACCTTC
once TRBJ1-1 - 14 TRBV10-3 CAISESGWNTEAFF TGTGCCATCAGTGAATCAGGATGGAACACTGAAGCTTTCTTT
few TRBJ2-7 - 15 TRBV5-1 CASSLETSGLHEQYF TGCGCCAGCAGCTTGGAAACTTCGGGTCTTCACGAGCAGTACTTC
- TRBJ1-2 - 14 TRBV4-3 CASSPAGTIYGYTF TGCGCCAGCAGCCCCGCCGGGACAATATATGGCTACACCTTC
- TRBJ2-2 - 17 TRBV11-2 CASSLSHGRGNTGELFF TGTGCCAGCAGCTTATCTCATGGGCGGGGGAACACCGGGGAGCTGTTTTTT
- TRBJ2-1 - 13 TRBV7-3 CASSLIGAKEQFF TGTGCCAGCAGCTTGATTGGGGCCAAAGAGCAGTTCTTC
- TRBJ1-6 - 14 TRBV14 CASSQGRGNSPLHF TGTGCCAGCAGCCAAGGACGGGGAAATTCACCCCTCCACTTT
few TRBJ2-7 TRBD2 14 TRBV2 CASSETSGTYEQYF TGTGCCAGCAGTGAGACTAGCGGAACCTACGAGCAGTACTTC